This T cell receptor beta chain was sequenced during a study of cytomegalovirus exposure and HLA in healthy donors. Notes on the study in general: Links to common viral pathogens appeared, in a later analysis, for several of the most significant clusters. The authors later found HLA-associated TCR beta chains more clonally expanded than equally common others.

V dropped 3 bases and J dropped 7 bases, with 22 bases sitting between them. CDR1 is MNHEY and CDR2 is SMNVEV in the germline V gene (reference sequence). CDR3 length: 17 residues. The PCR employed 60 Vbeta primers together with 13 Jbeta primers. The method was immunoSEQ multiplex PCR; TCRdb's version includes in-frame clones alone and lacks a portion of them. The sample carries around 110,000 clones, 9.5% recorded once. The table lists this clone with a few counts. The antigen remains unidentified. Likely unrecorded immune exposures existed in these nominally healthy donors. The clonotype comes from a man aged 25 to 40 in good health and CMV-seronegative. The specimen sequenced was PBMCs. This chain links TRBV27 with TRBJ2-1; no firm D call. The CDR3 DNA reads TGTGCCAGCAGTTTTGTCACAGCTCTCACCGCTGAGAATGAGCAGTTCTTC. Amino acids: CASSFVTALTAENEQFF.